A selection of T cell receptor beta chains follows, all from one sample in a study of blood T cell repertoires in COVID-19. The method was immunoSEQ multiplex PCR; TCRdb's version includes in-frame clones alone and lacks a portion of them. The repertoire includes roughly 160,000 clones, approximately 81% of them detected once, and about 14% sits in the top ten. Material for sequencing was peripheral blood. Receptors were obtained from a man aged 18 to 30 with active or convalescent COVID-19. Each CDR3 is given with its conserved first and last residue. Fields, in order: CDR3 length, V gene, J gene, CDR3 protein.

16,TRBV4-2,TRBJ1-2,CASSQPGTVDFYGYTF
14,TRBV5-6,TRBJ2-7,CASSLYGTGREQYF
14,TRBV20-1,TRBJ2-7,CSASWGLFPYEQYF
14,TRBV11-2,TRBJ1-2,CASSFPRQVGGYTF
13,TRBV12-3/TRBV12-4,TRBJ2-5,CASRYDRGETQYF
14,TRBV15,TRBJ2-3,CATRSGRRTDTQYF
16,TRBV9,TRBJ1-3,CASSATGLDSGNTIYF
15,TRBV7-2,TRBJ2-7,CASSLGTGLSYEQYF
12,TRBV7-9,TRBJ1-1,CASSLETGYAFF
14,TRBV6-2/TRBV6-3,TRBJ1-5,CASSYTGTGQPQHF
14,TRBV19,TRBJ1-1,CASSNQPDSVAAFF
16,TRBV18,TRBJ2-1,CASSPQGAVTYNEQFF
15,TRBV6-6,TRBJ2-1,CASSRTTGGANEQFF
14,TRBV3-1/TRBV3-2,TRBJ2-5,CASSPTGTQETQYF
15,TRBV18,TRBJ1-5,CASSREGQINQPQHF
12,TRBV5-4,TRBJ2-1,CASSRDSNEQFF
15,TRBV12-5,TRBJ2-3,CASSSLGLPTDTQYF
16,TRBV7-9,TRBJ1-5,CASSFGTDRRNQPQHF
14,TRBV7-6,TRBJ1-1,CASSLDQGTTEAFF
16,TRBV11-2,TRBJ2-7,CASSLYGAGKGDEQYF
13,TRBV12-3/TRBV12-4,TRBJ2-5,CASSPTGWETQYF
14,TRBV6-5,TRBJ2-3,CASSYDLGVDTQYF
16,TRBV4-1,TRBJ2-1,CASSQASGGGYNEQFF
13,TRBV29-1,TRBJ1-3,CSVGDRAGNTIYF
16,TRBV3-1/TRBV3-2,TRBJ1-4,CASSQAPQGRGEKLFF
14,TRBV5-5,TRBJ1-4,CASSFDRVNEKLFF
13,TRBV3-1/TRBV3-2,TRBJ2-5,CASSHGDTGTQYF
14,TRBV10-3,TRBJ2-1,CAIKTGTGVNEQFF
15,TRBV9,TRBJ2-7,CASSVYGSPQYEQYF
16,TRBV7-9,TRBJ2-7,CASSPRTGTGGHEQYF
16,TRBV21-1,TRBJ1-5,CASSSPGQTSNQPQHF
16,TRBV18,TRBJ1-2,CASSPVQEGRSYGYTF
15,TRBV19,TRBJ1-5,CASGTTAIANQPQHF
17,TRBV4-1,TRBJ2-7,CASSQDRGDRVFYEQYF
14,TRBV7-8,TRBJ2-7,CASSTNRKTYEQYF
15,TRBV5-4,TRBJ2-2,CASSKYGGNTGELFF
18,TRBV5-1,TRBJ2-2,CASSLGGLARAGTGELFF
17,TRBV10-3,TRBJ1-1,CAISERGTGGPNTEAFF
16,TRBV10-3,TRBJ1-2,CAISERRDRGLYGYTF
13,TRBV4-1,TRBJ2-7,CASSFGARYEQYF
15,TRBV18,TRBJ2-7,CASSRTGLLRNEQYF
15,TRBV6-5,TRBJ2-3,CASMLAGPPADTQYF
11,TRBV20-1,TRBJ1-1,CSASGDREAFF
16,TRBV11-2,TRBJ2-2,CASSLDGPSAAGELFF
16,TRBV5-5,TRBJ1-2,CASSLATGAWIYGYTF
13,TRBV18,TRBJ1-1,CASSPEARAEAFF
17,TRBV19,TRBJ2-1,CASTTQGLGQGYNEQFF
15,TRBV7-9,TRBJ2-7,CASSPTGEAPYEQYF
15,TRBV6-6,TRBJ1-6,CASSPRDRGNSPLHF
16,TRBV9,TRBJ2-5,CASSVGTSFLKETQYF